The 27 T cell receptor beta chains below were found in one sample sequenced in a study of CD4 T cells in relation to SARS-CoV-2 and coronaviruses. Their specific antigens are unknown. Sequencing used immunoSEQ multiplex PCR; TCRdb keeps in-frame clones, though not all of them. The table lists about 24,000 clones, less than 85% of them singletons. CD4+ T cells from unexposed donors were obtained before the COVID-19 pandemic (2011-2018). The cells were cultured for around ten days before CD4+ T cells were isolated. Sample: CD4+ T cells from PBMCs, cultured in vitro. All receptors derive from a human donor in good health.

The chain uses TRBV9 and TRBJ1-1; TRBD1 might be the D (6 bases). Germline CDR1 SGDLS, CDR2 YYNGEE. The CDR3 runs 15 residues. V lost 1 base and J 4 bases, leaving 14 bases between the germline ends. The CDR3 loop reads CASSVQWGAGTEAFF. The CDR3 bases are TGTGCCAGCAGCGTACAATGGGGGGCTGGCACTGAAGCTTTCTTT. Full variable domain (rest looked up from reference TRBV9 and TRBJ1-1): DSGVTQTPKHLITATGQRVTLRCSPRSGDLSVYWYQQSLDQGLQFLIQYYNGEERAKGNILERFSAQQFPDLHSELNLSSLELGDSALYFCASSVQWGAGTEAFFGQGTRLTVV.

This sequence joins TRBV2 and TRBJ1-1; no clear D gene. The CDR3 runs 13 residues. Germline assignment: CDR1 SNHLY and CDR2 FYNNEI. Trimming cost V 7 bases and J 0 bases, with 9 bases left between them. The CDR3 region is CASKPDMNTEAFF. CDR3 nucleotide sequence: TGTGCCAGCAAACCAGACATGAACACTGAAGCTTTCTTT.

The rearrangement joins TRBV7-7 to TRBJ2-1, with TRBD1 matching 7 bases. Germline CDR1 and CDR2: SSHAT and FNYEAQ (reference sequence). CDR3 length: 15 amino acids. Trimming took 5 bases from V and 0 from J; bases not matched to a gene: 4. In DNA, the CDR3 is TGTGCCAGCAGCACGACAGGGAGCTCCTACAATGAGCAGTTCTTC. Its translation is CASSTTGSSYNEQFF. Based on the CDR3 plus reference TRBV7-7 and TRBJ2-1, the full variable domain is GAGVSQSPRYKVTKRGQDVTLRCDPISSHATLYWYQQALGQGPEFLTYFNYEAQPDKSGLPSDRFSAERPEGSISTLTIQRTEQRDSAMYRCASSTTGSSYNEQFFGPGTRLTVL.

The gene calls are TRBV5-1 and TRBJ2-5, with D perhaps TRBD1 (6 bases). CDR3 size: 15 residues. V gave up 5 bases and J gave up 2 bases, with 16 bases separating them. The germline V gene has CDR1 SGHRS and CDR2 YFSETQ. The CDR3 DNA reads TGCGCCAGCAGTAGGGCCACAGGGCTGCAAGAGACCCAGTACTTC. Its translation is CASSRATGLQETQYF.

This clone appeared a few times. This chain connects TRBV2 to TRBJ1-5; TRBD1 is a possible D gene (6 bases). This CDR3 region has 15 residues. Germline V CDR1 and CDR2: SNHLY, FYNNEI. The V end was cut by 4 bases, the J end by 0 bases, with 10 bases between. DNA of the CDR3: TGTGCCAGCAGTGCCGGACAGTCTAGCAATCAGCCCCAGCATTTT. Its protein is CASSAGQSSNQPQHF.

This chain connects TRBV6-5 to TRBJ2-4, with D unresolved. With 4 bases removed from V and 9 bases from J, the gap between germline ends came to 19 bases. CDR1 is MNHEY, CDR2 SVGAGI, per germline. The CDR3 extends over 15 amino acids. In nucleotides, the CDR3 is TGTGCCAGCAGTTCGATAAACCTACAGCCGGGCATTCAGTACTTC. It yields the protein CASSSINLQPGIQYF.

This clone was counted a few times. This chain joins TRBV6-5 and TRBJ2-2; D remains ambiguous. V was pared by 8 bases and J by 3 bases, with 13 bases between. The CDR3 covers 14 residues. Germline V gene lookup returns CDR1 MNHEY and CDR2 SVGAGI. The CDR3 reads CASAPPGDTGELFF. DNA of the CDR3: TGTGCCAGCGCGCCGCCGGGCGACACCGGGGAGCTGTTTTTT.

The chain carries TRBV12-3 or TRBV12-4 and TRBJ2-3, with 7 bases identical to TRBD2. J lost 12 bases, V lost 7 bases, and 10 bases had no gene match. The CDR3 has 12 amino acids. CDR3 sequence (DNA): TGTGCCAGCACCACCCGTAGCGGGTTTCAGTATTTT. Translation: CASTTRSGFQYF.

V usage is TRBV27 and J usage is TRBJ2-1, with 9 bases identical to TRBD2. The germline CDR1 and CDR2 sequences are MNHEY and SMNVEV (reference sequence). The junction had 12 bases not matched to a gene; V was cut back by 6 bases and J by 9 bases. This CDR3 is 15 amino acids long. The CDR3 loop is CASSPAGGFAVEQFF. The CDR3 DNA follows: TGTGCCAGCAGCCCGGCGGGAGGGTTTGCTGTTGAGCAGTTCTTC.

This clone was detected once. The chain recombines TRBV12-3 or TRBV12-4 with TRBJ1-5, with D perhaps TRBD1 (5 bases). V shed 3 bases and J shed 4 bases, with 7 bases lying between them. There are 13 residues in the CDR3. The CDR3 DNA follows: TGTGCCAGCAGTTTTCCAGGGAATCAGCCCCAGCATTTT. It yields the protein CASSFPGNQPQHF.

This clone turned up a few times. DNA of the CDR3: TGTGCCAGCAGCCAACTTGGAGGGGCCGGGGAGCTGTTTTTT. Protein: CASSQLGGAGELFF. The chain employs TRBV14 and TRBJ2-2, with a weak D call TRBD2 (6 bases). Germline loops: CDR1 SGHDN, CDR2 FVKESK. Trimming shortened V by 2 bases and J by 6 bases, and 10 bases separated the two germline ends. The CDR3 loop spans 14 amino acids.

In its sample, this clone was seen a few times. This chain connects TRBV6-6 to TRBJ1-2, with a tentative D call TRBD1 (6 bases). This CDR3 has 13 amino acids. The germline CDR1 and CDR2 sequences are MNHNY and SVGAGI (reference sequence). V lost 6 bases and J lost 8, with 16 bases in between. This chain's CDR3 is CASSRGQTGGYTF. In DNA form, the CDR3 reads TGTGCCAGCAGCCGTGGACAGACGGGGGGCTACACCTTC.

This rearrangement joins TRBV21-1 to TRBJ2-3; TRBD2, as called in the table, went unchecked against the DNA. TRBV21-1 is an annotated pseudogene. The CDR3 length is 17 residues. The CDR3 region has the DNA TGTGCCAGCAGCAAAGAGGAGGGGCTAGCGCTCACAGATACGCAGTATTTT. This codes for CASSKEEGLALTDTQYF.

The V call is TRBV15, the J call TRBJ1-2; the D is unclear. V was shortened by 5 bases and J by 6 bases, with 19 bases between the two germline ends. This CDR3 is built from 15 residues. CDR1 is LNHNV and CDR2 is YYDKDF in the germline V gene (reference sequence). CDR3 protein: CATSPHSNGVDGYTF. For the CDR3, the DNA is TGTGCCACCAGCCCCCATTCAAACGGGGTCGATGGCTACACCTTC.

The V and J genes are TRBV3-1 (or the pseudogene TRBV3-2) and TRBJ1-1, with no clear D. CDR1 is LGHDT and CDR2 is YNNKEL in the germline V gene (reference sequence). V lost 4 bases, J lost 0 bases, and 12 bases lay in between. The CDR3 extends over 15 amino acids. CDR3 residues: CASSPDKMLNTEAFF. The CDR3 DNA reads TGTGCCAGCAGCCCGGATAAGATGTTGAACACTGAAGCTTTCTTT.

This clone was found a few times. The rearrangement uses TRBV28 and TRBJ2-2; D unresolved. The CDR3 spans 12 residues. Germline CDR1 MDHEN, CDR2 SYDVKM. V lost 3 bases and J lost 7, with 6 bases in between. The CDR3 is CASSLVVGELFF. As DNA, the CDR3 is TGTGCCAGCAGTTTGGTGGTCGGGGAGCTGTTTTTT.

V and J are TRBV5-8 and TRBJ1-5; D is ambiguous. The CDR3 is made up of 15 amino acids. Germline-derived CDR1 and CDR2 are SGHTS and YDEGEE. V was clipped by 3 bases and J by 0 bases, with 10 bases between them. CDR3 coding DNA: TGTGCCAGCAGCTCTTCAGTTTATAGCAATCAGCCCCAGCATTTT. It translates to CASSSSVYSNQPQHF. The variable domain in full, with the rest retrieved from reference TRBV5-8 and TRBJ1-5, is EAGVTQSPTHLIKTRGQQATLRCSPISGHTSVYWYQQALGLGLQFLLWYDEGEERNRGNFPPRFSGRQFPNYSSELNVNALELEDSALYLCASSSSVYSNQPQHFGDGTRLSIL.

This sequence joins TRBV9 and TRBJ1-1; no clear D. Germline V CDR1 and CDR2: SGDLS, YYNGEE. With 0 bases removed from V and 3 bases from J, the gap between germline ends came to 12 bases. The CDR3 sequence is 15 residues long. The CDR3 region is CASSVGAGRDTEAFF. The CDR3, as DNA: TGTGCCAGCAGCGTAGGGGCCGGGAGGGACACTGAAGCTTTCTTT.

The chain is built from TRBV6-5 and TRBJ2-7, with 11 bases lining up with TRBD2. V lost 4 bases, J lost 3 bases, and 8 bases stayed unmatched. Per the germline V gene, CDR1 is MNHEY and CDR2 is SVGAGI. CDR3 length equals 16 residues. CDR3 DNA sequence: TGTGCCAGCAGTTTTCTATCTACTAGCGGGAGCTACGAGCAGTACTTC. Its translation is CASSFLSTSGSYEQYF.

The chain carries TRBV6-5 and TRBJ2-4; the match to TRBD1 covers 7 bases. This CDR3 is 15 amino acids long. J gave up 2 bases and V 5 bases, and 6 bases lay outside the gene matches. The germline V gene encodes CDR1 MNHEY and CDR2 SVGAGI. CDR3 region: CASSRQGDPKNIQYF. The CDR3 bases are TGTGCCAGCAGTAGGCAGGGGGACCCCAAAAACATTCAGTACTTC.

The V call is TRBV5-1, the J call TRBJ1-5; unclear D gene. The CDR3 is 15 residues long. V was pared by 0 bases and J by 0 bases, with 7 bases between. The germline V gene has CDR1 SGHRS and CDR2 YFSETQ. CDR3 bases: TGCGCCAGCAGCTTGGCCGGAAATAGCAATCAGCCCCAGCATTTT. The encoded protein is CASSLAGNSNQPQHF.

The table lists this clone with a count of one. The chain recombines TRBV6-5 with TRBJ2-7; 12 nucleotides match TRBD2. Germline CDR1 MNHEY, CDR2 SVGAGI. V shed 9 bases, J shed 2 bases, and the junction held 5 bases outside the gene matches. The CDR3 consists of 14 residues. The CDR3 bases are TGTGCCAGACTAGCGGGAGGTTGGGCCTACGAGCAGTACTTC. Translating it yields CARLAGGWAYEQYF.

The chain uses TRBV7-9 and TRBJ1-2, with D hard to call. Germline lookup yields CDR1 SEHNR and CDR2 FQNEAQ (reference sequence). CDR3 length: 13 residues. Trimming shortened V by 1 base and J by 4 bases, and 7 bases separated the two germline ends. The CDR3 is CASSLETGYGYTF. In DNA form, the CDR3 reads TGTGCCAGCAGCTTAGAAACGGGCTATGGCTACACCTTC.

The V and J genes are TRBV20-1 and TRBJ1-5, with unresolved D. The CDR3 is made up of 13 amino acids. V shed 3 bases and J shed 7 bases, with 13 bases lying between them. CDR1 is DFQATT and CDR2 is SNEGSKA in the germline V gene (reference sequence). CDR3: CSASMGLGQPQHF. CDR3 nucleotide sequence: TGCAGTGCTAGTATGGGTCTCGGGCAGCCCCAGCATTTT.

The CDR3 sequence is CASRAQPPGIETQYF. CDR3 sequence (DNA): TGCGCCAGCAGGGCTCAGCCCCCCGGGATAGAGACCCAGTACTTC. The gene calls are TRBV5-1 and TRBJ2-5; TRBD2 might be the D (5 bases). V was cut by 5 bases and J by 4 bases, with 18 bases left in between. The length of the CDR3 is 15 residues. Per the germline V gene, CDR1 is SGHRS and CDR2 is YFSETQ.

In DNA, the CDR3 is TGTGCCAGCAACCCGGGACTAGCGGTTACCGGGGAGCTGTTTTTT. It translates to CASNPGLAVTGELFF. The genes are TRBV2 and TRBJ2-2; 11 bases agree with TRBD2. The junction had 6 bases not matched to a gene; V was cut back by 7 bases and J by 5 bases. The CDR3 runs to 15 residues. Germline V CDR1 and CDR2: SNHLY, FYNNEI.

The CDR3, as DNA: TGTGCCATTTCGCCGGGACTAGCGGGTGGTACGCAGTATTTT. Protein: CAISPGLAGGTQYF. The rearrangement joins TRBV24-1 to TRBJ2-3, with 12 positions matching TRBD2. The CDR3 loop spans 14 amino acids. V lost 11 bases and J lost 8; bases outside the gene matches: 10. Per the germline V gene, CDR1 is KGHDR and CDR2 is SFDVKD.